This T cell receptor (beta chain) was identified during a study of cytomegalovirus exposure and HLA in healthy donors. As to this clone: Its antigen is currently unknown.

Study-level results: Later analysis reportedly placed an Asian-associated ancestry cluster below the roughly 600-donor mean in N-insertions. Reportedly, diagnosis of cytomegalovirus status by the classifier showed high specificity and sensitivity. Accurate predictions that matched the HLA-A and HLA-B alleles of most subjects were reportedly made from TCR beta sequences.

Use of 60 Vbeta and 13 Jbeta primers characterized the PCR. Method: immunoSEQ multiplex PCR; TCRdb's copy keeps in-frame clones and lacks some. The sample shows roughly 150,000 clones, roughly 9.7% of them seen only once. Looked up from germline, CDR1 is LNHDA and CDR2 is SQIVND (reference sequence). The length of the CDR3 is 16 residues. V lost 2 bases and J lost 4; bases outside the gene matches: 7. The chain carries TRBV19 and TRBJ2-2; 7 nucleotides agree with TRBD2. What was sequenced was PBMCs. The clonotype comes from a man aged 50 to 59 in good health and CMV-seronegative. Here the CDR3 reads CASSIFGGSSTGELFF. The CDR3 bases are TGTGCCAGTAGTATATTCGGCGGGAGCAGCACCGGGGAGCTGTTTTTT.